A selection of T cell receptor beta chains follows, all from one sample in a study of human T cells and chemical hapten exposure. Using its own MiXCR run on the RACE reads, TCRdb lists one record per CDR3 protein. The sample includes tens of thousands of distinct CDR3 sequences, about 10% seen only once; the top ten take 2% to 3%. The sequencing here drew on whole blood, taken in connection with sensitization to the hapten diphenylcyclopropenone (DPC). All receptors derive from a woman in her thirties with alopecia areata. Some clones in this sample may be carry-over from other donors' samples. CDR3s include the opening cysteine and the closing phenylalanine or tryptophan. A D gene is named only where the DNA matches it firmly. Expanded clones get a size class; other rows say once, few or many, or leave the size out.

cdr3_aa	cdr3_nt	d_call	clone_size	v_call	j_call
CASSLARGGPNEKLFF	TGTGCCAGCAGCTTAGCACGGGGCGGCCCTAATGAAAAACTGTTTTTT	.	few	TRBV7-8	TRBJ1-4
CASSQGSTEMNTEAFF	TGCGCCAGCAGCCAAGGTAGCACAGAAATGAACACTGAAGCTTTCTTT	.	few	TRBV4-3	TRBJ1-1
CASSLGPDPLYF	TGTGCCAGCAGCTTGGGGCCGGACCCATTGTACTTC	.	few	TRBV5-4	TRBJ2-5
CASSRGSGMNTEAFF	TGTGCCAGCAGCCGAGGGTCGGGGATGAACACTGAAGCTTTCTTT	.	.	TRBV9	TRBJ1-1
CAIIGLAGEPAKNIQYF	TGTGCCATTATTGGACTAGCGGGAGAGCCGGCCAAAAACATTCAGTACTTC	TRBD2	few	TRBV2	TRBJ2-4
CASSLTGGTSSYNSPLHF	TGTGCCAGCAGTCTGACAGGGGGTACAAGCTCCTATAATTCACCCCTCCACTTT	TRBD1	many	TRBV6-5	TRBJ1-6
CASSPDWGHNEQFF	TGCGCCAGCAGCCCTGATTGGGGTCACAATGAGCAGTTCTTC	.	many	TRBV5-1	TRBJ2-1
CSARRQGIPQNQPQHF	TGCAGTGCTAGAAGACAGGGAATCCCACAGAATCAGCCCCAGCATTTT	TRBD1	few	TRBV20-1	TRBJ1-5
CSAAGNEKLFF	TGCAGTGCGGCAGGGAATGAAAAACTGTTTTTT	.	.	TRBV20-1	TRBJ1-4
CASSLGQSNTEAFF	TGCGCCAGCAGCTTGGGACAATCGAACACTGAAGCTTTCTTT	.	many	TRBV5-1	TRBJ1-1
CSVEDQYEQYF	TGCAGCGTTGAAGACCAGTACGAGCAGTACTTC	.	.	TRBV29-1	TRBJ2-7
CASSLIPGQNTDTQYF	TGTGCCAGCAGTCTGATACCGGGACAGAACACAGATACGCAGTATTTT	TRBD1	.	TRBV28	TRBJ2-3
CASSPRGQRNSPLHF	TGTGCCAGCAGCCCTAGGGGCCAAAGGAATTCACCCCTCCACTTT	.	.	TRBV7-2	TRBJ1-6
CASSYSGRANYGYTF	TGTGCCAGCAGTTACTCTGGCAGAGCTAACTATGGCTACACCTTC	.	many	TRBV6-2/TRBV6-3	TRBJ1-2
CASSLVSVGEQYF	TGTGCCAGCAGCCTGGTGAGCGTGGGGGAGCAGTACTTC	.	.	TRBV7-8	TRBJ2-7
CASSAGVGADTQYF	TGTGCCAGCAGCGCTGGGGTTGGGGCAGATACGCAGTATTTT	.	.	TRBV7-3	TRBJ2-3
CASSVYGDTQYF	TGTGCCAGCAGCGTTTACGGGGATACGCAGTATTTT	.	.	TRBV9	TRBJ2-3
CASSPDGNQPQHF	TGTGCCAGCAGCCCGGATGGCAATCAGCCCCAGCATTTT	.	few	TRBV7-8	TRBJ1-5
CASSQEGAGVLYNEQFF	TGCGCCAGCAGCCAAGAGGGAGCGGGAGTCCTCTACAATGAGCAGTTCTTC	TRBD2	many	TRBV4-1	TRBJ2-1
CASSTRTSGETQYF	TGTGCCAGCAGCACCCGGACTAGCGGAGAGACCCAGTACTTC	TRBD2	few	TRBV7-6	TRBJ2-5
CASSNGQDSDEQYF	TGTGCCAGCAGCAACGGACAGGACAGCGACGAGCAGTACTTC	TRBD1	many	TRBV7-6	TRBJ2-7
CASSQDRLGWGYEQYF	TGCGCCAGCAGCCAAGATAGACTTGGATGGGGATACGAGCAGTACTTC	.	.	TRBV4-3	TRBJ2-7
CASSSVAGVNNEQFF	TGTGCCAGCAGCTCCGTAGCGGGGGTTAACAATGAGCAGTTCTTC	TRBD2	many	TRBV11-2	TRBJ2-1
CASSQDRRDREKDTQYF	TGTGCCAGCAGCCAAGATCGACGGGACAGGGAGAAAGATACGCAGTATTTT	TRBD1	.	TRBV4-2	TRBJ2-3
CASSLQLMNTEAFF	TGTGCCAGCAGCTTACAACTGATGAACACTGAAGCTTTCTTT	.	many	TRBV7-9	TRBJ1-1
CASSQAGGGYTF	TGTGCCAGCAGCCAAGCAGGAGGAGGCTACACCTTC	.	many	TRBV3-1	TRBJ1-2
CSVEGLDGYTF	TGCAGCGTTGAAGGTCTAGATGGCTACACCTTC	.	few	TRBV29-1	TRBJ1-2
CASSLEMGYNEQFF	TGTGCCAGCAGCTTAGAGATGGGGTACAATGAGCAGTTCTTC	.	.	TRBV7-9	TRBJ2-1
CASSQDTNNEQFF	TGTGCCAGCAGCCAAGATACGAACAATGAGCAGTTCTTC	.	many	TRBV4-2	TRBJ2-1
CSGMTGQGLTEAFF	TGCAGCGGAATGACGGGACAGGGACTAACTGAAGCTTTCTTT	TRBD1	many	TRBV29-1	TRBJ1-1
CVSANQGGRNQPQHF	TGTGTCAGCGCAAATCAGGGAGGTAGGAATCAGCCCCAGCATTTT	.	few	TRBV11-3	TRBJ1-5
CASSLPGGGQPQHF	TGTGCCAGCAGTTTACCCGGGGGAGGTCAGCCCCAGCATTTT	.	.	TRBV28	TRBJ1-5
CSVEDLGQGVRGTEAFF	TGCAGCGTTGAAGATTTAGGACAGGGGGTAAGAGGCACTGAAGCTTTCTTT	TRBD1	few	TRBV29-1	TRBJ1-1
CASSESRQGVTDTQYF	TGTGCCAGCAGTGAATCTCGACAGGGGGTCACAGATACGCAGTATTTT	TRBD1	many	TRBV2	TRBJ2-3
CASRDGTGALGRGYTF	TGTGCCAGCAGAGACGGGACAGGGGCCCTCGGACGTGGCTACACCTTC	TRBD1	many	TRBV12-3/TRBV12-4	TRBJ1-2
CASSYAATDRGSKNIQYF	TGTGCCAGCAGTTACGCCGCCACGGACAGGGGATCCAAAAACATTCAGTACTTC	TRBD1	.	TRBV6-6	TRBJ2-4
CASSTGLAGGGGRQFF	TGTGCCAGCAGTACCGGACTAGCGGGAGGAGGAGGTAGGCAGTTCTTC	TRBD2	few	TRBV2	TRBJ2-1
CASSPSPMKDTQYF	TGTGCCAGCAGCCCCAGCCCCATGAAGGATACGCAGTATTTT	.	few	TRBV9	TRBJ2-3
CASGDSGGYNEQFF	TGTGCCAGCGGAGATAGCGGGGGCTACAATGAGCAGTTCTTC	TRBD2	few	TRBV6-2/TRBV6-3	TRBJ2-1
CSVKTQGGRSSYEQYF	TGCAGCGTTAAGACGCAGGGGGGCCGGAGCTCCTACGAGCAGTACTTC	.	few	TRBV29-1	TRBJ2-7
CASSPPLIQPQHF	TGTGCCAGCAGCCCCCCTTTGATTCAGCCCCAGCATTTT	.	.	TRBV4-2	TRBJ1-5
CASSPPGQFYNEQFF	TGTGCCAGCAGCCCTCCGGGACAGTTCTACAATGAGCAGTTCTTC	TRBD1	few	TRBV6-2/TRBV6-3	TRBJ2-1
CASRMSTEGISHEQYF	TGCGCCAGCAGAATGAGTACAGAAGGGATAAGCCACGAGCAGTACTTC	.	many	TRBV10-1	TRBJ2-7
CASRRQGLTEAFF	TGTGCCAGCAGACGGCAGGGACTCACTGAAGCTTTCTTT	.	many	TRBV6-2/TRBV6-3	TRBJ1-1
CASSLAIGTDTQYF	TGTGCCAGCAGCTTAGCCATAGGAACAGATACGCAGTATTTT	.	.	TRBV11-2	TRBJ2-3
CASSPPNGEVHGNTIYF	TGTGCCAGCTCACCACCCAATGGTGAGGTCCATGGGAACACCATATATTTT	.	many	TRBV18	TRBJ1-3
CASTQGSYTF	TGTGCCAGCACTCAGGGTAGCTACACCTTC	.	.	TRBV2	TRBJ1-2
CASSQSFAFSGNTIYF	TGTGCCAGCAGCCAAAGTTTTGCTTTCTCTGGAAACACCATATATTTT	.	many	TRBV3-1	TRBJ1-3
CASSPTGSWNTEAFF	TGTGCCAGCAGCCCGACAGGGTCATGGAACACTGAAGCTTTCTTT	TRBD1	few	TRBV7-6	TRBJ1-1
CASSLRPLYGTDTQYF	TGCGCCAGCAGCCTAAGACCCCTTTACGGCACAGATACGCAGTATTTT	.	.	TRBV4-3	TRBJ2-3